A selection of T cell receptor beta chains follows, all from one sample in a study of tumor-infiltrating lymphocytes in primary liver carcinoma. TCRdb ran MiXCR on the multiplex PCR reads and lists one entry per CDR3 protein. The table has a few hundred thousand distinct CDR3 sequences, almost 60% seen once. Sequencing was performed on peripheral blood. The origin of the receptors is a woman aged 30 to 39 with primary liver carcinoma and hepatitis B virus infection. Each CDR3 is given with its conserved first and last residue. The order of the fields is CDR3 length, V gene, J gene, CDR3 protein.

>14|TRBV4-3|TRBJ2-3
CASIHMTSAPTQYF
>12|TRBV6-5|TRBJ2-2
CASTTRVWELFF
>11|TRBV7-9|TRBJ2-7
CASSLIGEQYF
>14|TRBV4-3|TRBJ2-7
CTSSRSLASYEQYF
>15|TRBV9|TRBJ2-2
CASSAWDGNTGELFF
>16|TRBV11-2|TRBJ2-4
CARSLAVGWVENIQYF
>15|TRBV19|TRBJ2-1
CASSRIQGAYNEQFF
>12|TRBV12-3/TRBV12-4|TRBJ1-2
CASSFRQTNYTF
>18|TRBV14|TRBJ2-2
CASSPRTGHVSSPGELFF
>13|TRBV28|TRBJ2-7
CASSSTRAGGQYF
>15|TRBV28|TRBJ1-3
CTSSLGDVSGNTIYF
>13|TRBV2|TRBJ2-7
CASKQQGEYEQYF
>16|TRBV4-3|TRBJ2-4
CASSPSSRRIRDIQYF
>13|TRBV12-3/TRBV12-4|TRBJ2-5
CASSHSGQETQYF
>13|TRBV7-9|TRBJ2-1
CASSGDGYNEQFF
>15|TRBV11-2|TRBJ2-5
CASSLGPSRGEAHYF
>14|TRBV12-3/TRBV12-4|TRBJ1-4
CASSPGLVGGKLFF